This entry lists 23 T cell receptor beta chains sequenced from one sample in a study of blood T cell repertoires in COVID-19. Some clones are missing from TCRdb's copy, which holds only in-frame ones; the method was immunoSEQ multiplex PCR. The sample includes 180,000 or so clones, 86% of them seen just once. Specimen: PBMCs or T cells enriched from blood (not recorded which). The receptors stem from a man in his forties with acute COVID-19.

The V gene is TRBV5-6, the J gene TRBJ1-5; D is perhaps TRBD1 (6 bases). From germline, CDR1 is SGHDT and CDR2 YYEEEE. The V end lost 4 bases, the J end lost 6 bases, and 11 bases lay between the germline ends. CDR3 length equals 13 residues. The DNA of the CDR3 is TGTGCCAGCAGCCCGCGGGGGGCTCAGCCCCAGCATTTT. Amino acids: CASSPRGAQPQHF. Full variable domain (remainder filled in from reference TRBV5-6 and TRBJ1-5): DAGVTQSPTHLIKTRGQQVTLRCSPKSGHDTVSWYQQALGQGPQFIFQYYEEEERQRGNFPDRFSGHQFPNYSSELNVNALLLGDSALYLCASSPRGAQPQHFGDGTRLSIL.

The chain carries TRBV5-1 and TRBJ1-2; 8 bases are a match to TRBD1. The CDR3 covers 14 residues. The V gene end was trimmed by 3 bases and the J gene end by 1 base; junction bases not matched to a gene: 2. Germline V gene lookup returns CDR1 SGHRS and CDR2 YFSETQ. The CDR3 DNA is TGCGCCAGCAGCTCAGGGGGCATTAACTATGGCTACACCTTC. Translating it yields CASSSGGINYGYTF.

The CDR3 is CASSFSSGSSEQFF. CDR3 nucleotide sequence: TGTGCCAGCAGCTTTTCTAGCGGGAGTAGTGAGCAGTTCTTC. V usage is TRBV7-6 and J usage is TRBJ2-1; 10 bases are shared with TRBD2. Germline CDR1 reads SGHVS; CDR2 reads FNYEAQ. The CDR3 is 14 residues long. Trimming at V came to 3 bases and at J to 9 bases, leaving 5 bases not matched to a gene. The full variable domain, in which reference TRBV7-6 and TRBJ2-1 provide the parts outside the CDR3, is GAGVSQSPRYKVTKRGQDVALRCDPISGHVSLYWYRQALGQGPEFLTYFNYEAQQDKSGLPNDRFSAERPEGSISTLTIQRTEQRDSAMYRCASSFSSGSSEQFFGPGTRLTVL.

The chain carries TRBV18 and TRBJ2-1; 7 bases are a match to TRBD2. Germline V CDR1 and CDR2: KGHSH, LQKENI. Trimming cost V 6 bases and J 2 bases; bases outside gene matches: 7. There are 15 residues in the CDR3. CDR3 protein: CASSLTSDPYNEQFF. In DNA form, the CDR3 reads TGTGCCAGCTCCCTCACTAGCGACCCCTACAATGAGCAGTTCTTC.

In this sample, this clone turned up once. CDR3: CASTPRGTEAFF. Here the CDR3 DNA reads TGTGCCAGCACCCCCCGAGGCACTGAAGCTTTCTTT. The chain carries TRBV28 and TRBJ1-1; no reliable D call. V lost 7 bases and J 4 bases, leaving 10 bases between the germline ends. Germline V lookup: CDR1 MDHEN, CDR2 SYDVKM. The CDR3 sequence is 12 residues long.

This rearrangement joins TRBV12-3 or TRBV12-4 to TRBJ1-1; TRBD1 is a possible D gene (6 bases). Trimming took 4 bases from V and 0 from J, leaving 6 bases between them. The CDR3 is 13 residues long. CDR3 bases: TGTGCCAGCAGTTGGACAGTGAACACTGAAGCTTTCTTT. It is translated as CASSWTVNTEAFF.

Here the CDR3 DNA reads TGTGCAAGTCGCTTTACAGGGGCCTCTGGAAACACCATATATTTT. This sequence encodes CASRFTGASGNTIYF. V usage is TRBV12-2 and J usage is TRBJ1-3; TRBD1 is the table's D call, not checked against the DNA. TRBV12-2 is a pseudogene. CDR3 length equals 15 residues.

This clone was seen a single time. This chain joins TRBV2 and TRBJ1-2; D is undetermined. The CDR3 spans 13 residues. The germline gives CDR1 SNHLY, CDR2 FYNNEI. V lost 4 bases to trimming and J lost 6 bases, with 12 bases between them. CDR3 nucleotide sequence: TGTGCCAGCAGTGTCGAGGTGACCAATGGCTACACCTTC. Protein product: CASSVEVTNGYTF.

A few counts support this clone. The rearrangement uses TRBV19 and TRBJ1-1; D is possibly TRBD1 (6 bases). V shed 7 bases and J shed 0 bases, with 15 bases lying between them. The CDR3 sequence is 15 residues long. Germline CDR1 reads LNHDA; CDR2 reads SQIVND (reference sequence). In DNA, the CDR3 is TGTGCCAGTACAGGGGCCTCCCGCTTGAACACTGAAGCTTTCTTT. Its translation: CASTGASRLNTEAFF.

The chain is built from TRBV27 and TRBJ2-3; 7 bases align to TRBD1. J was trimmed by 2 bases and V by 6 bases; bases with no gene match: 14. Germline lookup yields CDR1 MNHEY and CDR2 SMNVEV (reference sequence). CDR3 length equals 17 residues. The CDR3 DNA reads as TGTGCCAGCAGCGAATACCGAGGACAGGCTTACACAGATACGCAGTATTTT. Translating it yields CASSEYRGQAYTDTQYF.

The chain recombines TRBV4-1 with TRBJ2-5; TRBD2 agrees at 8 bases. V dropped 1 base and J dropped 4; count of bases not matched to a gene: 11. This CDR3 has 17 amino acids. Germline lookup yields CDR1 MGHRA and CDR2 YSYEKL. The CDR3 region is CASSQGGAGAGRETQYF. The CDR3 DNA is TGCGCCAGCAGCCAAGGGGGAGCGGGAGCGGGAAGAGAGACCCAGTACTTC.

The chain recombines TRBV7-2 with TRBJ2-1; D may be TRBD2 (5 bases). The CDR3 runs 16 residues. The V gene lost 1 base and the J gene lost 8 bases, with 18 bases spanning the gap. CDR1 is SGHTA, CDR2 FQGNSA, per germline. The CDR3, as DNA: TGTGCCAGCAGCTTAGAAAGGACCTCTCGGAGGCATGAGCAGTTCTTC. Protein: CASSLERTSRRHEQFF. Drawing the rest from reference TRBV7-2 and TRBJ2-1, the complete variable domain is GAGVSQSPSNKVTEKGKDVELRCDPISGHTALYWYRQSLGQGLEFLIYFQGNSAPDKSGLPSDRFSAERTGGSVSTLTIQRTQQEDSAVYLCASSLERTSRRHEQFFGPGTRLTVL.

The rearrangement joins TRBV4-1 to TRBJ2-3, with D maybe TRBD2 (5 bases). V gave up 4 bases and J gave up 2 bases, with 10 bases separating them. The CDR3 is 14 amino acids. The germline V gene encodes CDR1 MGHRA and CDR2 YSYEKL. The DNA for the CDR3 is TGCGCCAGCAGCCTCGAGCGGTACACAGATACGCAGTATTTT. Protein sequence: CASSLERYTDTQYF.

This chain connects TRBV18 to TRBJ1-1, with a possible D match to TRBD1 (5 bases). The CDR3 is 13 amino acids. Germline V gene data show CDR1 as KGHSH and CDR2 as LQKENI. Trimming shortened V by 4 bases and J by 5 bases, and 11 bases separated the two germline ends. The CDR3 here is CASSQGPATEAFF. CDR3 sequence (DNA): TGTGCCAGCTCACAGGGGCCCGCGACTGAAGCTTTCTTT.

The chain combines TRBV28 with TRBJ2-3; D may be TRBD2 (6 bases). The CDR3 consists of 16 residues. Trimming took off 7 bases at V and 2 bases at J, with 19 bases between the two ends. Germline CDR1 reads MDHEN; CDR2 reads SYDVKM. The CDR3 loop is CASKFRTGLLTDTQYF. As DNA, the CDR3 is TGTGCCAGCAAGTTCCGGACGGGACTCCTCACAGATACGCAGTATTTT.

V is TRBV15 and J is TRBJ2-3; 7 bases are shared with TRBD2. CDR3 size: 17 residues. The ends lost 0 bases at V and 3 bases at J; junction bases unmatched: 9. Germline lookup yields CDR1 LNHNV and CDR2 YYDKDF (reference sequence). CDR3 DNA sequence: TGTGCCACCAGCAGAGAGGTGTTAGCGGGCAAGACAGATACGCAGTATTTT. Translating it yields CATSREVLAGKTDTQYF.

The rearrangement links TRBV7-3 to TRBJ2-3; 12 bases are shared with TRBD2. The germline V gene has CDR1 SGHTA and CDR2 FQGTGA. The CDR3 consists of 18 residues. Germline trimming cut 2 bases from V and 5 bases from J; bases unmatched to any gene: 11. CDR3 sequence: CASSLGLAGGPWGDTQYF. CDR3 sequence (DNA): TGTGCCAGCAGCTTAGGCCTAGCGGGAGGGCCGTGGGGAGATACGCAGTATTTT.

The V and J genes are TRBV15 and TRBJ2-2, with a tentative D call TRBD2 (7 bases). V shed 0 bases and J shed 5 bases, with 16 bases lying between them. This CDR3 is 17 amino acids long. Germline CDR1 reads LNHNV; CDR2 reads YYDKDF (reference sequence). The CDR3 DNA sequence: TGTGCCACCAGCAGAGAGGGGGCGGGAGTCCGGACCGGGGAGCTGTTTTTT. Protein product: CATSREGAGVRTGELFF.

In this sample, this clone turned up once. This chain joins TRBV30 and TRBJ2-7; D call uncertain. The CDR3 is 11 amino acids. From germline, CDR1 is GTSNPN and CDR2 SVGIG (reference sequence). The V gene lost 7 bases and the J gene lost 3 bases, with 10 bases spanning the gap. The CDR3 loop reads CASITGYEQYF. In DNA form, the CDR3 reads TGTGCCTCGATAACGGGCTACGAGCAGTACTTC.

This chain connects TRBV29-1 to TRBJ1-2; unclear D gene. The ends were cut back, 1 base at V and 7 bases at J, with 16 bases in the middle. This CDR3 spans 14 amino acids. Per germline, CDR1 SQVTM and CDR2 ANQGSEA. The CDR3 loop is CSVEAISGSAGYTF. CDR3 coding DNA: TGCAGCGTTGAAGCAATCAGCGGGAGCGCTGGCTACACCTTC.

The chain combines TRBV19 with TRBJ2-3; 14 bases line up with TRBD2. The ends lost 5 bases at V and 6 bases at J; junction bases unmatched: 1. Looked up from germline, CDR1 is LNHDA and CDR2 is SQIVND (reference sequence). This CDR3 region has 14 residues. The CDR3 DNA reads TGTGCCAGTAGTCGGACTAGCGGGAGGGATACGCAGTATTTT. Protein: CASSRTSGRDTQYF.

This rearrangement joins TRBV7-9 to TRBJ1-2; no reliable D call. V dropped 5 bases and J dropped 6 bases, with 10 bases sitting between them. Germline loops: CDR1 SEHNR, CDR2 FQNEAQ (reference sequence). There are 12 residues in the CDR3. CDR3 DNA sequence: TGTGCCAGCAGCCCCAGCGCCAATGGCTACACCTTC. Protein product: CASSPSANGYTF.

This chain joins TRBV6-5 and TRBJ1-2; maybe TRBD1 (5 bases). CDR1 and CDR2 from the germline V gene are MNHEY and SVGAGI. The CDR3 extends over 14 amino acids. V lost 3 bases and J 7 bases, leaving 15 bases between the germline ends. CDR3 sequence: CASSYGRDSAGYTF. CDR3 DNA: TGTGCCAGCAGTTATGGCAGGGATAGTGCTGGCTACACCTTC.